A selection of T cell receptor beta chains follows, all from one sample in a study of shared clonotypes between healthy human individuals. Repertoires were generated with immunoSEQ multiplex PCR, while TCRdb's copy carries only in-frame clones and drops some. The sample comprises roughly 1,600,000 clones, around 98.5% of which are singletons, and around 0.33% rests with the top ten. Sequencing was performed on naive CD4+ T cells sorted from blood. These receptors all stem from a man in his thirties or forties in good health. CDR3s include the opening cysteine and the closing phenylalanine or tryptophan. Some rows mark clone size as missing; the rest say once, few, many or name a class of expanded clone.

size: NA; J: TRBJ1-3; V: TRBV7-2; CDR3: CASSAVTHSGNTIYF
size: NA; J: TRBJ2-7; V: TRBV6-1; CDR3: CASSEALGPPYEQYF
size: once; J: TRBJ2-6; V: TRBV11-2; CDR3: CASSLQPGANVLTF
size: NA; J: TRBJ1-1; V: TRBV4-2; CDR3: CASSQGQGAIRDTEAFF
size: NA; J: TRBJ1-4; V: TRBV7-9; CDR3: CASSQRPDSKLFF
size: NA; J: TRBJ2-1; V: TRBV6-1; CDR3: CASSRPGTPFNEQFF
size: NA; J: TRBJ2-5; V: TRBV5-4; CDR3: CASSLAGVPETQYF
size: NA; J: TRBJ1-4; V: TRBV4-1; CDR3: CASSQVGTPSEKLFF
size: NA; J: TRBJ2-2; V: TRBV15; CDR3: CATSEIGPTYSNTGELFF
size: NA; J: TRBJ2-1; V: TRBV7-2; CDR3: CASSFPSGRSNEQFF
size: NA; J: TRBJ2-7; V: TRBV7-2; CDR3: CASSLVAGYEQYF
size: NA; J: TRBJ2-7; V: TRBV28; CDR3: CASIPSDRSYEQYF
size: NA; J: TRBJ2-1; V: TRBV2; CDR3: CASSRGTSGLSEQFF
size: once; J: TRBJ2-3; V: TRBV5-8; CDR3: CASSLGMAERGTSTDTQYF
size: once; J: TRBJ1-5; V: TRBV2; CDR3: CASRGGQVPQPQHF
size: NA; J: TRBJ2-7; V: TRBV2; CDR3: CASSRDRGVGEQYF
size: NA; J: TRBJ2-7; V: TRBV6-6; CDR3: CASGLDRLGHEQYF
size: NA; J: TRBJ1-2; V: TRBV9; CDR3: CASSIGQGAKVALGGYTF
size: NA; J: TRBJ2-3; V: TRBV14; CDR3: CASSQDGRSTDTQYF
size: NA; J: TRBJ2-7; V: TRBV7-9; CDR3: CASSLFTTGERYF
size: NA; J: TRBJ2-7; V: TRBV6-5; CDR3: CASSMGPGQGDEQYF
size: NA; J: TRBJ2-7; V: TRBV29-1; CDR3: CSAETGGGPGRLVYEQYF
size: NA; J: TRBJ2-1; V: TRBV19; CDR3: CASTPWASGRASSYNEQFF
size: NA; J: TRBJ1-1; V: TRBV4-3; CDR3: CASSQDGGGDTEAFF
size: once; J: TRBJ2-7; V: TRBV4-3; CDR3: CASSQEDGSSYEQYF
size: NA; J: TRBJ2-1; V: TRBV18; CDR3: CASSPRQAAGAKNEQFF
size: NA; J: TRBJ2-7; V: TRBV6-6; CDR3: CASSYGTGLISYEQYF
size: NA; J: TRBJ2-5; V: TRBV5-4; CDR3: CASSFNAGETQYF
size: NA; J: TRBJ2-7; V: TRBV10-2; CDR3: CASMDKRVSYEQYF
size: NA; J: TRBJ2-7; V: TRBV14; CDR3: CASSQVGGRAYEQYF
size: NA; J: TRBJ2-7; V: TRBV5-1; CDR3: CASSYLTGTTDSYEQYF
size: NA; J: TRBJ2-7; V: TRBV11-2; CDR3: CASSLAFRGDYEQYF
size: NA; J: TRBJ2-1; V: TRBV5-1; CDR3: CASSSLDRGYNEQFF
size: NA; J: TRBJ1-2; V: TRBV30; CDR3: CAWRRVTYGYTF
size: NA; J: TRBJ2-4; V: TRBV7-2; CDR3: CASSPDPGDIQYF
size: NA; J: TRBJ1-1; V: TRBV10-1; CDR3: CASSEFRNQGTEAFF
size: NA; J: TRBJ1-5; V: TRBV28; CDR3: CASSGTVNQPQHF
size: NA; J: TRBJ2-2; V: TRBV6-6; CDR3: CASSTQGVGTGELFF
size: NA; J: TRBJ2-1; V: TRBV7-8; CDR3: CASSLVIGRRGQRNEQFF